The 17 T cell receptor beta chains listed next were all sequenced from one sample in a study of Ad26.COV2.S vaccination and SARS-CoV-2 variants. Regarding treatment: some 20 received Ad26.COV2.S at low or high dose, single or two shots; 5 received placebo; per-sample allocation not given. Sampling took place 63 days after the first vaccine or placebo injection. Only in-frame clones appear in the TCRdb table, and some are missing; sequencing was by immunoSEQ multiplex PCR. Of some 640,000 clones in the sample, around 92% were seen once. Here the sequenced sample was peripheral blood, taken in a trial of Ad26.COV2.S vaccine versus placebo. Source of these receptors: a person aged 18 to 59 who received the Ad26.COV2.S COVID-19 vaccine or a placebo.

The genes are TRBV12-3 or TRBV12-4 and TRBJ2-1, with TRBD2 as a possible D gene (6 bases). The CDR3 has 13 residues. V was cut by 7 bases and J by 7 bases, with 14 bases left in between. The CDR3: CASKGLTGNEQFF. The CDR3 DNA sequence: TGTGCCAGCAAAGGACTAACCGGGAATGAGCAGTTCTTC.

This chain joins TRBV29-1 and TRBJ2-1; either TRBD1 or TRBD2 may fit D (7 bases each). The germline V gene has CDR1 SQVTM and CDR2 ANQGSEA. This CDR3 contains 15 residues. Deletions cut 0 bases from V and 7 bases from J, with 16 bases between. This chain's CDR3 is CSVEDRQGGMNEQFF. CDR3 nucleotides: TGCAGCGTTGAAGATCGGCAGGGGGGGATGAATGAGCAGTTCTTC.

V is TRBV24-1 and J is TRBJ2-2; maybe TRBD1 (5 bases). There are 12 residues in the CDR3. CDR1 and CDR2 from the germline V gene are KGHDR and SFDVKD. Here the CDR3 reads CASSGYTGELFF. The CDR3 DNA is TGTGCTAGCTCAGGGTACACCGGGGAGCTGTTTTTT.

The chain recombines TRBV5-1 with TRBJ2-2, with D unclear. From germline, CDR1 is SGHRS and CDR2 YFSETQ. Trimming stripped 5 bases from V and 7 bases from J, with 9 bases between. The CDR3 spans 12 residues. For the CDR3, the DNA is TGCGCCAGCAGGGTTTCAGACGGGGAGCTGTTTTTT. Amino acid sequence: CASRVSDGELFF.

The chain carries TRBV7-8 and TRBJ2-5; the D gene is possibly TRBD1 (5 bases). The V end was cut by 5 bases, the J end by 1 base, with 8 bases between. The germline CDR1 and CDR2 sequences are SGHVS and FQNEAQ. This CDR3 has 13 amino acids. The CDR3 loop is CASSPDSQETQYF. For the CDR3, the DNA is TGTGCCAGCAGCCCCGACAGCCAAGAGACCCAGTACTTC. The whole variable domain, remainder taken from reference TRBV7-8 and TRBJ2-5, is GAGVSQSPRYKVAKRGQDVALRCDPISGHVSLFWYQQALGQGPEFLTYFQNEAQLDKSGLPSDRFFAERPEGSVSTLKIQRTQQEDSAVYLCASSPDSQETQYFGPGTRLLVL.

The chain combines TRBV7-2 with TRBJ2-7, with D possibly matching TRBD1 (6 bases). This CDR3 comprises 13 residues. Trimming left V 5 bases short and J 3 bases short, with 11 bases between. Germline lookup yields CDR1 SGHTA and CDR2 FQGNSA. The CDR3 is CASSHRVRYEQYF. The DNA for the CDR3 is TGTGCCAGCAGCCACAGGGTACGCTACGAGCAGTACTTC.

The sample holds one count of this clone. The V and J genes are TRBV2 and TRBJ2-5, with 10 bases matching TRBD2. This CDR3 is 14 amino acids long. CDR1 is SNHLY and CDR2 is FYNNEI in the germline V gene. Unmatched junction bases numbered 6, after V lost 6 bases and J lost 5 bases. Written as DNA, the CDR3 is TGTGCCAGCAGAGCTAGCGGGAGCACGGAGACCCAGTACTTC. Translating gives CASRASGSTETQYF.

This rearrangement joins TRBV14 to TRBJ2-1, with D maybe TRBD1 (5 bases). The CDR3 spans 13 residues. Germline CDR1 and CDR2: SGHDN and FVKESK. The ends were cut back, 4 bases at V and 7 bases at J, with 11 bases in the middle. The DNA of the CDR3 is TGTGCCAGCAGCCCAGGGATGAAGAATGAGCAGTTCTTC. Its protein product is CASSPGMKNEQFF.

Turning to this clone: At the DNA level, this CDR3 is encoded by other sequences in the same sample as well. This chain uses TRBV3-1 (or the pseudogene TRBV3-2) with TRBJ1-1, with 8 nucleotides matching TRBD1. This CDR3 contains 15 residues. V was clipped by 1 base and J by 0 bases; unmatched bases: 1. Per germline, CDR1 LGHDT and CDR2 YNNKEL (reference sequence). Written as DNA, the CDR3 is TGTGCCAGCAGCCAAGCAGGGGGCATGAACACTGAAGCTTTCTTT. Amino acid sequence: CASSQAGGMNTEAFF.

This clone was counted between two and nine times. V gene TRBV7-9 combines with J gene TRBJ2-7; the D gene is possibly TRBD2 (6 bases). CDR1 and CDR2 (germline): SEHNR, FQNEAQ (reference sequence). V was cut by 6 bases and J by 0 bases, with 12 bases left in between. The CDR3 sequence is 14 residues long. In DNA form, the CDR3 reads TGTGCCAGCAGGGGTAGCGGATCCTCCTACGAGCAGTACTTC. As protein: CASRGSGSSYEQYF.

The chain joins TRBV27 to TRBJ1-6; TRBD1 aligns across 7 bases. Looked up from germline, CDR1 is MNHEY and CDR2 is SMNVEV (reference sequence). This CDR3 comprises 17 residues. V trimming: 4 bases; J trimming: 9 bases; junction bases outside the gene matches: 15. The CDR3 DNA reads TGTGCCAGCAGTTACATCCAGAACAGGGGAATTGCTTCACCCCTCCACTTT. Protein: CASSYIQNRGIASPLHF.

The J gene is TRBJ2-3, the V gene TRBV30; D is perhaps TRBD2 (6 bases). The CDR3 is made up of 17 amino acids. V gave up 4 bases and J gave up 6 bases, with 26 bases separating them. Germline loops: CDR1 GTSNPN, CDR2 SVGIG (reference sequence). In DNA, the CDR3 is TGTGCCTGGAATCGGGGAGGTAGTCTAGCGAGTGGGGATACGCAGTATTTT. This codes for CAWNRGGSLASGDTQYF. The full variable domain, in which reference TRBV30 and TRBJ2-3 provide the parts outside the CDR3, is SQTIHQWPATLVQPVGSPLSLECTVEGTSNPNLYWYRQAAGRGLQLLFYSVGIGQISSEVPQNLSASRPQDRQFILSSKKLLLSDSGFYLCAWNRGGSLASGDTQYFGPGTRLTVL.

V usage is TRBV5-6 and J usage is TRBJ2-5, with D perhaps matching TRBD2 (6 bases). CDR3 length: 14 amino acids. CDR1 and CDR2 from the germline V gene are SGHDT and YYEEEE. The V gene lost 4 bases and the J gene lost 4 bases, with 14 bases spanning the gap. CDR3 region: CASSPIEGGETQYF. The CDR3 coding sequence is TGTGCCAGCAGCCCGATAGAGGGAGGAGAGACCCAGTACTTC.

This chain links TRBV7-2 with TRBJ2-2; 13 bases are a match to TRBD2. The CDR3 totals 16 residues. V was clipped by 5 bases and J by 7 bases; unmatched bases: 7. Germline CDR1 SGHTA, CDR2 FQGNSA. The CDR3 DNA is TGTGCCAGCAGCATGGGACTAGCGGGAAGGGACGGGGAGCTGTTTTTT. This sequence encodes CASSMGLAGRDGELFF. The full variable domain, its missing parts supplied by reference TRBV7-2 and TRBJ2-2, is GAGVSQSPSNKVTEKGKDVELRCDPISGHTALYWYRQSLGQGLEFLIYFQGNSAPDKSGLPSDRFSAERTGGSVSTLTIQRTQQEDSAVYLCASSMGLAGRDGELFFGEGSRLTVL.

This rearrangement joins TRBV5-6 to TRBJ2-7; 9 bases fit TRBD2. The CDR3 is made up of 14 amino acids. Germline values: CDR1 SGHDT, CDR2 YYEEEE. The V segment lost 1 base and the J segment 5 bases; nucleotides outside the gene matches: 4. CDR3 in amino acids: CASSLRLAGNEQYF. The DNA of the CDR3 is TGTGCCAGCAGCTTGCGTCTAGCGGGAAACGAGCAGTACTTC. Using reference TRBV5-6 and TRBJ2-7 for the parts outside the CDR3, the full variable domain is DAGVTQSPTHLIKTRGQQVTLRCSPKSGHDTVSWYQQALGQGPQFIFQYYEEEERQRGNFPDRFSGHQFPNYSSELNVNALLLGDSALYLCASSLRLAGNEQYFGPGTRLTVT.

V and J are TRBV16 and TRBJ1-5; the D gene is possibly TRBD1 (6 bases). The CDR3 runs 15 residues. Germline CDR1 and CDR2: KGHSY and FQNENV. Trimming stripped 0 bases from V and 7 bases from J, with 13 bases between. CDR3 in amino acids: CASSQSAGVEQPQHF. The CDR3 DNA reads as TGTGCCAGCAGCCAATCGGCAGGGGTTGAGCAGCCCCAGCATTTT. Using reference TRBV16 and TRBJ1-5 for the parts outside the CDR3, the full variable domain is GEEVAQTPKHLVRGEGQKAKLYCAPIKGHSYVFWYQQVLKNEFKFLISFQNENVFDETGMPKERFSAKCLPNSPCSLEIQATKLEDSAVYFCASSQSAGVEQPQHFGDGTRLSIL.

V is TRBV30 and J is TRBJ1-6; D not certain. The germline gives CDR1 GTSNPN, CDR2 SVGIG (reference sequence). Trimming removed 5 bases at V and 0 bases at J, with 8 bases between. The CDR3 runs 14 residues. CDR3 loop: CAWSGSSYNSPLHF. CDR3 DNA sequence: TGTGCCTGGTCCGGGAGCTCCTATAATTCACCCCTCCACTTT.